Following are 20 T cell receptor beta chains from one sample sequenced in a study of CXCR3-negative and CXCR3-positive naive CD8 T cells. The method, 5' RACE with UMI labels, was used to prepare the TRB cDNA libraries. Reprocessing the 5' RACE reads, TCRdb reports a single entry for every CDR3 protein and omits DNA. This sample lists about 120,000 distinct CDR3 sequences; its ten largest clones have less than 0.55%. The specimen was naive CXCR3- CD8+ T cells from blood. Sample subset: CD45RO-CCR7+CD27+CD95- naive CD8+ T cells lacking CXCR3 (TNR3-). The receptor source for this set is a human donor in good health. Some clones in this sample may be carry-over from other donors' samples.

This chain uses TRBV27 with TRBJ2-7. Per germline, CDR1 MNHEY and CDR2 SMNVEV (reference sequence). The CDR3 extends over 13 amino acids. CDR3 sequence: CASSFSRSYEQYF.

The V gene is TRBV12-3 or TRBV12-4, the J gene TRBJ2-1; the TCRdb D gene call, TRBD2, has no DNA to confirm it. The CDR3 spans 16 residues. CDR3 protein: CASSPGLAGSYNEQFF.

The CDR3 loop reads CAITVGLAVSNEQFF. The chain has TRBV10-3 and TRBJ2-1; absent DNA, TCRdb's TRBD2 call cannot be checked. Germline V gene lookup returns CDR1 ENHRY and CDR2 SYGVKD. The CDR3 consists of 15 residues.

The rearrangement uses TRBV7-8 and TRBJ2-5; the TRBD1 assignment by TCRdb is unverifiable without DNA. The CDR3 loop spans 15 amino acids. Germline V lookup: CDR1 SGHVS, CDR2 FQNEAQ. CDR3 sequence: CASSPGPGGLETQYF.

The genes are TRBV28 and TRBJ2-1; TCRdb names TRBD2, which stays unverified in the absence of DNA. In germline, CDR1 is MDHEN, CDR2 SYDVKM. The CDR3 has 15 residues. This CDR3 is CASSLEAGRYNEQFF. The full variable domain, its missing parts supplied by reference TRBV28 and TRBJ2-1, is DVKVTQSSRYLVKRTGEKVFLECVQDMDHENMFWYRQDPGLGLRLIYFSYDVKMKEKGDIPEGYSVSREKKERFSLILESASTNQTSMYLCASSLEAGRYNEQFFGPGTRLTVL.

The chain is built from TRBV29-1 and TRBJ2-7; no DNA is available, so the TRBD1 call from TCRdb remains unchecked. Germline-derived CDR1 and CDR2 are SQVTM and ANQGSEA. The CDR3 has 14 residues. CDR3 loop: CSVETGTGLYEQYF.

The chain combines TRBV29-1 with TRBJ2-5; TCRdb indicates TRBD2, and absent DNA this call remains unverified. The CDR3 is 11 residues long. CDR1 and CDR2 (germline): SQVTM, ANQGSEA. This CDR3 is CSVVRGETQYF.

The chain employs TRBV7-2 and TRBJ1-5. The germline gives CDR1 SGHTA, CDR2 FQGNSA. The CDR3 runs 14 residues. The CDR3 reads CASSPRGLNQPQHF.

The CDR3 sequence: CASSQVGGELDEQYF. The rearrangement uses TRBV3-1 and TRBJ2-7; the D gene TCRdb calls, TRBD1, cannot be checked with no DNA. There are 15 residues in the CDR3. In germline, CDR1 is LGHDT, CDR2 YNNKEL (reference sequence).

This chain connects TRBV29-1 to TRBJ2-7. This CDR3 is built from 12 residues. Germline V lookup: CDR1 SQVTM, CDR2 ANQGSEA. The CDR3 region is CSVTEGSYEQYF.

The CDR3 sequence: CASSGGRAWETQYF. The chain recombines TRBV6-6 with TRBJ2-5; TCRdb designates TRBD2, a call that cannot be tested without DNA. This CDR3 spans 14 amino acids. CDR1 and CDR2 (germline): MNHNY, SVGAGI (reference sequence).

J is TRBJ1-1 and V is TRBV14; the TCRdb call, TRBD1, lacks DNA for checking. This CDR3 has 14 amino acids. Germline CDR1 and CDR2: SGHDN and FVKESK. This CDR3 reads CASSRTGSETEAFF.

V gene TRBV29-1 combines with J gene TRBJ1-1; absent DNA, TCRdb's TRBD1 call cannot be checked. CDR1 is SQVTM, CDR2 ANQGSEA, per germline. The CDR3 loop spans 12 amino acids. CDR3 in amino acids: CSVAGGGTEAFF. The entire variable domain, with the rest obtained from reference TRBV29-1 and TRBJ1-1, is as follows: SAVISQKPSRDICQRGTSLTIQCQVDSQVTMMFWYRQQPGQSLTLIATANQGSEATYESGFVIDKFPISRPNLTFSTLTVSNMSPEDSSIYLCSVAGGGTEAFFGQGTRLTVV.

V gene TRBV11-2 combines with J gene TRBJ1-1; TCRdb names TRBD1, which stays unverified in the absence of DNA. CDR1 and CDR2 from the germline V gene are SGHAT and FQNNGV. This CDR3 contains 11 residues. CDR3 protein: CASSGGSSTFF. Looking up the rest from reference TRBV11-2 and TRBJ1-1 gives the full variable domain: EAGVAQSPRYKIIEKRQSVAFWCNPISGHATLYWYQQILGQGPKLLIQFQNNGVVDDSQLPKDRFSAERLKGVDSTLKIQPAKLEDSAVYLCASSGGSSTFFGQGTRLTVV.

V is TRBV29-1 and J is TRBJ2-7. The CDR3 extends over 14 amino acids. The germline CDR1 and CDR2 sequences are SQVTM and ANQGSEA. CDR3: CSVEDREISYEQYF.

The rearrangement joins TRBV6-5 to TRBJ2-1; absent DNA, TCRdb's TRBD1 call cannot be checked. Germline V lookup: CDR1 MNHEY, CDR2 SVGAGI. The length of the CDR3 is 14 residues. CDR3 sequence reads: CASNFGTDYNEQFF.

The chain links TRBV28 to TRBJ2-7; TCRdb picks TRBD2, but there is no DNA to check that call. Germline lookup yields CDR1 MDHEN and CDR2 SYDVKM. The CDR3 is 16 residues long. This CDR3 reads CASSRSRDSSSYEQYF.

V and J are TRBV4-1 and TRBJ2-7; TCRdb's D call of TRBD2 is untestable without DNA. Germline values: CDR1 MGHRA, CDR2 YSYEKL. The CDR3 loop spans 15 amino acids. The CDR3 sequence: CASSQTAGGFYEQYF.

J is TRBJ2-5 and V is TRBV9. Germline CDR1 reads SGDLS; CDR2 reads YYNGEE. CDR3 length: 14 residues. The CDR3 sequence: CASSLGHPYETQYF. Drawing the rest from reference TRBV9 and TRBJ2-5, the complete variable domain is DSGVTQTPKHLITATGQRVTLRCSPRSGDLSVYWYQQSLDQGLQFLIQYYNGEERAKGNILERFSAQQFPDLHSELNLSSLELGDSALYFCASSLGHPYETQYFGPGTRLLVL.

CDR3 loop: CASSLGTGTSGRAWADTQYF. The V gene is TRBV27, the J gene TRBJ2-3; there is no DNA to check the TCRdb D call of TRBD2. The CDR3 runs to 20 residues. Germline V gene sequence: CDR1 MNHEY, CDR2 SMNVEV (reference sequence).